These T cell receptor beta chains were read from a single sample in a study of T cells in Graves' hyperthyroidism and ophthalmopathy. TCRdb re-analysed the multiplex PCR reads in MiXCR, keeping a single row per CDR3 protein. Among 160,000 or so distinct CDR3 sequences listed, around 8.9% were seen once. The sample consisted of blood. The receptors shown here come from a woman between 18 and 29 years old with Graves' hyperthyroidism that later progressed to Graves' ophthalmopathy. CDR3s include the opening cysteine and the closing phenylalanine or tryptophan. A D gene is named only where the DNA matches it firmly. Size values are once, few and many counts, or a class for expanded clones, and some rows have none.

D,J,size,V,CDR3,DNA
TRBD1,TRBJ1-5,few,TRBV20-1,CSAIQGEEQNQPQHF,TGCAGTGCTATACAGGGGGAGGAACAGAATCAGCCCCAGCATTTT
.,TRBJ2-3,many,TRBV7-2,CASSLAQGLVTDTQYF,TGTGCCAGCAGCTTAGCGCAGGGATTAGTCACAGATACGCAGTATTTT
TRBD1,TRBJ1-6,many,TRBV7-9,CASSSLGERQGNNSPLHF,TGTGCCAGCAGCTCCCTGGGGGAACGACAGGGGAATAATTCACCCCTCCACTTT
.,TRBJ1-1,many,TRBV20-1,CSASPRETEAFF,TGCAGTGCTAGCCCCAGGGAGACTGAAGCTTTCTTT
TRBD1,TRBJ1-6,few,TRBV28,CASSPGQWDNSPLHF,TGTGCCAGCAGTCCGGGACAGTGGGATAATTCACCCCTCCACTTT
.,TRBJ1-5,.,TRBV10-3,CAISAADSAYNQPQHF,TGTGCCATCAGTGCCGCGGACAGTGCTTACAATCAGCCCCAGCATTTT
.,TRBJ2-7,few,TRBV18,CASSPRDGQNYEQYF,TGTGCCAGCTCGCCTCGGGATGGGCAGAACTACGAGCAGTACTTC
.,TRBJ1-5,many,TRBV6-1,CASSFVVDSNQPQHF,TGTGCCAGCAGTTTCGTCGTTGACAGCAATCAGCCCCAGCATTTT
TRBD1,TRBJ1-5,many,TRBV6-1,CASRDITGVTQPQHF,TGTGCCAGCAGGGATATTACAGGGGTCACTCAGCCCCAGCATTTT
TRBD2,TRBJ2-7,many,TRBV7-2,CASSLRGSAVYEQYF,TGTGCCAGCAGCTTACGCGGGAGCGCTGTTTACGAGCAGTACTTC
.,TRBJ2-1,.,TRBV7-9,CASSPAEGRHEQFF,TGTGCCAGCAGCCCCGCGGAGGGGAGGCATGAGCAGTTCTTC
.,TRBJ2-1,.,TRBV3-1,CASSPEKRPHNEQFF,TGTGCCAGCAGCCCCGAAAAACGACCCCACAATGAGCAGTTCTTC
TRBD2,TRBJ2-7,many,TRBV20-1,CSARLAGGARFEQYF,TGCAGTGCTAGACTAGCGGGAGGGGCAAGGTTCGAGCAGTACTTC
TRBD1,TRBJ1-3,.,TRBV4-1,CASSRRGQEGLSGNTIYF,TGCGCCAGCAGCCGCCGAGGACAGGAGGGCCTCTCTGGAAACACCATATATTTT
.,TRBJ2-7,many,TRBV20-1,CSARWQADEQYF,TGCAGTGCTAGATGGCAGGCTGACGAGCAGTACTTC
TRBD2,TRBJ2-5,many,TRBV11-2,CASSLLAGGRETQYF,TGTGCCAGCAGCTTACTAGCGGGGGGGCGTGAGACCCAGTACTTC
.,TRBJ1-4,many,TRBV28,CASSLSQGGVGEKLFF,TGTGCCAGCAGTTTATCACAGGGTGGAGTAGGGGAAAAACTGTTTTTT